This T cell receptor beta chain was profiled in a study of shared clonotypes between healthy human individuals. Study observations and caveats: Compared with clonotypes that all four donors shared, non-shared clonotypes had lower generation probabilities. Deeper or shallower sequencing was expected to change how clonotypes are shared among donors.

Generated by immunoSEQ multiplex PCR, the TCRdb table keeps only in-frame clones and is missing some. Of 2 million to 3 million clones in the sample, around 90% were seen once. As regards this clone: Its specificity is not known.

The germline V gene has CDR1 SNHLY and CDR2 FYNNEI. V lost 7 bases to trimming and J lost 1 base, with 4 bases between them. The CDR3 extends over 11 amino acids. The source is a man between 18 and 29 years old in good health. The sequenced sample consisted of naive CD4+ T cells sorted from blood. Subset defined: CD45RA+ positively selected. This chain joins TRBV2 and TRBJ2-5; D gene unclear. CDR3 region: CASTIQETQYF. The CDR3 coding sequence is TGTGCCAGCACCATCCAAGAGACCCAGTACTTC.